A selection of T cell receptor beta chains follows, all from one sample in a study of blood T cell repertoires in COVID-19. The assay was immunoSEQ multiplex PCR, and TCRdb's table has in-frame clones only and misses some. The data contain 260,000 or so clones, approximately 89% of them singletons. Sequenced: PBMCs or T cells enriched from blood (not recorded which). These receptors were collected from a woman between 35 and 50 years old with acute COVID-19. The CDR3 runs from the conserved cysteine through the conserved F or W. The order of the fields is CDR3 DNA, CDR3 protein, D gene, clone size, J gene, V gene. The D gene is left open where the match is weak. A row's size may be missing; if present it is once, few, many or a size class.

CDR3nt: TGTGCCAGCAGCGTGCGGGAGTTAAGCGATACGCAGTATTTT
CDR3aa: CASSVRELSDTQYF
d_gene: TRBD2
abundance: NA
j_gene: TRBJ2-3
v_gene: TRBV9

CDR3nt: TGTCCCCCGGAAGGGACACCTTACAATGAGCAGTTCTTC
CDR3aa: CPPEGTPYNEQFF
d_gene: NA
abundance: NA
j_gene: TRBJ2-1
v_gene: TRBV27

CDR3nt: TGTGCCAGTAAGTACGGACAGCTCCCGCAGCCCCAGCATTTT
CDR3aa: CASKYGQLPQPQHF
d_gene: NA
abundance: NA
j_gene: TRBJ1-5
v_gene: TRBV19

CDR3nt: TGCGCCAGCAGCGTGACAGGGGACACCCAGTACTTC
CDR3aa: CASSVTGDTQYF
d_gene: TRBD1
abundance: NA
j_gene: TRBJ2-5
v_gene: TRBV5-1

CDR3nt: TGTGCCGGAGGGCACGGCCCTCCAGATACGCAGTATTTT
CDR3aa: CAGGHGPPDTQYF
d_gene: NA
abundance: NA
j_gene: TRBJ2-3
v_gene: TRBV7-8

CDR3nt: TGTGCCAGCAGCCATTCAACAGGGTGGGCCGAAGCTTTCTTT
CDR3aa: CASSHSTGWAEAFF
d_gene: NA
abundance: NA
j_gene: TRBJ1-1
v_gene: TRBV3-1/TRBV3-2

CDR3nt: TGTGCCAGCAGCTCTGGAGGGGCTAGCGGGAGCGTCAGTGAGCAGTTCTTC
CDR3aa: CASSSGGASGSVSEQFF
d_gene: TRBD2
abundance: NA
j_gene: TRBJ2-1
v_gene: TRBV7-3

CDR3nt: TGCGCCAGCAGCCGCCAGATTGCAACTAATGAAAAACTGTTTTTT
CDR3aa: CASSRQIATNEKLFF
d_gene: NA
abundance: NA
j_gene: TRBJ1-4
v_gene: TRBV4-3

CDR3nt: TGTGCCAGCAGGACCGGGACTAGCGGAATGCCGGGAGAGACCCAGTACTTC
CDR3aa: CASRTGTSGMPGETQYF
d_gene: TRBD2
abundance: NA
j_gene: TRBJ2-5
v_gene: TRBV7-9

CDR3nt: TGTGCCAGCAGAAACTTAGCGGCTGGGGCCAACGTCCTGACTTTC
CDR3aa: CASRNLAAGANVLTF
d_gene: NA
abundance: NA
j_gene: TRBJ2-6
v_gene: TRBV6-5

CDR3nt: TGCGCCAGCAGCTATCAGACAGGAGAAGACCAGCCCCAGCATTTT
CDR3aa: CASSYQTGEDQPQHF
d_gene: NA
abundance: many
j_gene: TRBJ1-5
v_gene: TRBV5-1

CDR3nt: TGTGCCATCAGTGACCGGACAGGGGAAAACGAGCAGTACTTC
CDR3aa: CAISDRTGENEQYF
d_gene: TRBD1
abundance: few
j_gene: TRBJ2-7
v_gene: TRBV10-3

CDR3nt: TGTGCCAGCAGCTTAGCCCTGGAGACCCTGGGTGGCTACACCTTC
CDR3aa: CASSLALETLGGYTF
d_gene: NA
abundance: few
j_gene: TRBJ1-2
v_gene: TRBV7-2

CDR3nt: TGTGCCAGCAGGATGGAACAGGGGAGACACGAGCAGTACTTC
CDR3aa: CASRMEQGRHEQYF
d_gene: TRBD1
abundance: NA
j_gene: TRBJ2-7
v_gene: TRBV6-5